This T cell receptor (beta chain) was identified in a study of blood T cell repertoires in COVID-19 (dated by TCRdb to 2020 to 2021). Context from the whole study: The collaborator samples originated in the United States, Italy and Spain and spanned the acute and convalescent phases of COVID-19. HLA class I and class II types, where available, came from metadata supplied by the sample provider rather than from assay-based typing. The prospective study material was composed of cDNA or gDNA derived from T cells, B-cell-depleted T cells, or PBMCs. Samples were obtained from the ongoing ImmuneRACE study (first 160 participants) and from over 1,000 subjects provided by 6 global collaborators. A freely available public database, intended as a resource for researchers studying the immune response to SARS-CoV-2, is where the repertoires were released. A de-identified subject ID, COVID-19 status, age in years and sex were almost always included in the sample metadata. Deeply sampled blood TCRbeta repertoires from subjects exposed to, actively infected with, or recovered from COVID-19 were included in the dataset. Findings and caveats that apply to the study as a whole: Clinical and demographic metadata were provided uncurated, with the amount varying by source and participant.

Enrolling through a virtual design, the prospective study's participants ranged in age from roughly 18 to 90 years and lived across about two dozen United States geographic areas. In the prospective study, participants were assigned to cohorts based on the clinical history participants reported in a screening survey and a study questionnaire. Each participant in the prospective study had whole blood, serum and a nasopharyngeal or oropharyngeal swab collected by mobile phlebotomists. Participants in the prospective study had the option to provide additional blood draws and questionnaires over a roughly 2-month period. Blood samples from the prospective study were shipped frozen or at room temperature prior to DNA extraction. As regards this clone: Its binding antigen is unknown. No qualities accompany the bases; no much larger clone lies one base away.

CDR1 SNHLY and CDR2 FYNNEI are derived from the germline V gene. V loses 2 bases, J loses 5 bases, and the germline ends lie 9 bases apart. The CDR3 sequence holds 14 residues, the cysteine and phenylalanine included. The kept DNA is CDR3 alone, 42 bases in frame from the first base. TCRbeta CDR3 regions were amplified from genomic DNA using the immunoSEQ Assay, a bias-controlled multiplex PCR. Per the source publication's procedure: The number of nucleated cells in each sample was estimated from the amplification of reference gene primers within the assay. To quantify the absolute abundance of each unique TCRbeta CDR3 rearrangement, sequence reads were collapsed and filtered. For each sample, productive Simpson clonality was calculated as the square root of Simpson's diversity index across productive rearrangements. In its TCRdb copy, this immuneACCESS table keeps in-frame sequences only and misses some clones. Where compared with another copy, unresolved V genes explain less than half of these, and the others have no known cause. From that table come the V and J calls and clone size; the DNA was used to work out D and trimming. Counted in this sample were about 170,000 clones; more than 70% of them appeared once. The ten largest clonotypes hold around 3.6% of the sample.

The sample consisted of PBMCs or T cells enriched from blood (not recorded which). This clonotype was sampled from a woman in her 50s in a cohort exposed to, infected with or recovered from COVID-19 (not recorded which). Rearrangement joined TRBV2 to TRBJ2-2; the D gene is possibly TRBD1, with 6 bases matching. DNA sequence: TGTGCCAGCAGTGAAAGGGGGTTGACCGGGGAGCTGTTTTTT. Its product reads: CASSERGLTGELFF. When the CDR3 is completed using the reference TRBV2 and TRBJ2-2 genes on either side, the full variable domain is EPEVTQTPSHQVTQMGQEVILRCVPISNHLYFYWYRQILGQKVEFLVSFYNNEISEKSEIFDDQFSVERPDGSNFTLKIRSTKLEDSAMYFCASSERGLTGELFFGEGSRLTVL.